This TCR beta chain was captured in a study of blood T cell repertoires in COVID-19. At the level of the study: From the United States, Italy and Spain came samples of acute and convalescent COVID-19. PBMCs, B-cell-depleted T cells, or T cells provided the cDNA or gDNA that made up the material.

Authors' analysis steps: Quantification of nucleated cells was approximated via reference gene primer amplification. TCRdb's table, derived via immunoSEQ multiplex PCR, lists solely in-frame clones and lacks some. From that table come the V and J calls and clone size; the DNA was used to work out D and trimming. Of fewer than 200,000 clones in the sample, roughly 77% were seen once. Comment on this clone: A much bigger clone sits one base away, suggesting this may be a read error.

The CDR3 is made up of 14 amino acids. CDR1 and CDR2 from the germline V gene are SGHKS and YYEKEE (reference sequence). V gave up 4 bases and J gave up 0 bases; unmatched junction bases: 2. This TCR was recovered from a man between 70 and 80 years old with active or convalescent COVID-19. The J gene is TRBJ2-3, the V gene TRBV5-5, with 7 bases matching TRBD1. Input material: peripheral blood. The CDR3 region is CASSVQGSTDTQYF. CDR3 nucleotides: TGTGCCAGCAGCGTACAGGGGAGCACAGATACGCAGTATTTT.